The 6 T cell receptor beta chains reported below all come from one sample, sequenced in a study of a mutant IDH1 vaccine in newly diagnosed glioma. Repertoires were generated with immunoSEQ multiplex PCR, while TCRdb's copy carries only in-frame clones and drops some. The sample records 50,000 to 65,000 clones, around 80% being singletons. Indicated time point: baseline, week 1 (first vaccination visit). As for treatment: pre-vaccination baseline after standard-of-care therapy. Specimen: PBMCs, collected from a glioma patient treated with radiotherapy, temozolomide or both. The origin of the receptors is a man aged 18 to 29 with glioma.

In its sample, this clone was seen once. The chain couples TRBV28 to TRBJ2-7; D is unresolved. Deletions cut 2 bases from V and 13 bases from J, with 12 bases between. The CDR3 extends over 11 amino acids. The germline CDR1 and CDR2 sequences are MDHEN and SYDVKM. In DNA, the CDR3 is TGTGCCAGCAGTTTAACGACAAGTCTCTACTTC. As protein: CASSLTTSLYF.

CDR3 residues: CASSWDLAYEQYF. Here the CDR3 DNA reads TGTGCCAGCAGCTGGGACCTTGCCTACGAGCAGTACTTC. This chain links TRBV2 with TRBJ2-7; perhaps D is TRBD1 or TRBD2 (5 bases each). CDR1 and CDR2 from the germline V gene are SNHLY and FYNNEI. This CDR3 has 13 amino acids. V lost 6 bases and J 2 bases, leaving 11 bases between the germline ends.

The chain has TRBV6-1 and TRBJ2-2; 15 bases line up with TRBD2. CDR1 MNHNS and CDR2 SASEGT come from the germline V gene. V dropped 2 bases and J dropped 8; count of bases not matched to a gene: 3. This CDR3 comprises 16 residues. As DNA, the CDR3 is TGTGCCAGCAGTGAACTTGGGACTAGCGGGAGGGGGGAGCTGTTTTTT. Residues: CASSELGTSGRGELFF.

The table lists this clone with a few counts. The V gene is TRBV27, the J gene TRBJ1-1, with D possibly matching TRBD1 (5 bases). The CDR3 loop spans 14 amino acids. In germline, CDR1 is MNHEY, CDR2 SMNVEV (reference sequence). Trimming left V 4 bases short and J 0 bases short, with 9 bases between. DNA for the CDR3: TGTGCCAGCAGTTCGGGACTGATGAACACTGAAGCTTTCTTT. Amino acids: CASSSGLMNTEAFF.

In its sample, this clone was seen a few times. An end of the junction differs from the germline gene, which may be a read error. The V and J genes are TRBV7-7 and TRBJ2-3, with 9 positions matching TRBD1. The germline V gene encodes CDR1 SSHAT and CDR2 FNYEAQ (reference sequence). The CDR3 extends over 13 amino acids. The CDR3 DNA reads as TGTGCTAGCAGCTCCACAGGGGGCCGTACGCAGTATTTT. It encodes CASSSTGGRTQYF. Using reference TRBV7-7 and TRBJ2-3 for the parts outside the CDR3, the full variable domain is GAGVSQSPRYKVTKRGQDVTLRCDPISSHATLYWYQQALGQGPEFLTYFNYEAQPDKSGLPSDRFSAERPEGSISTLTIQRTEQRDSAMYRCASSSTGGRTQYFGPGTRLTVL.

CDR3 protein: CASSPSGTGNSPLHF. The CDR3 nucleotides are TGTGCCAGCAGTCCCTCCGGGACAGGGAATTCACCCCTCCACTTT. This chain uses TRBV25-1 with TRBJ1-6; 9 positions agree with TRBD1. J lost 7 bases, V lost 5 bases, and 6 bases had no gene match. CDR1 MGHDK and CDR2 SYGVNS come from the germline V gene. CDR3 length equals 15 residues.